This TCR beta chain was recovered during a study of blood T cell repertoires in COVID-19. Assay: immunoSEQ multiplex PCR; the TCRdb copy retains only in-frame clones and omits some. The sample has some 180,000 clones; 80% to 90% are singletons. Germline V CDR1 and CDR2: SGHNT, YYREEE (reference sequence). Unmatched junction bases numbered 6, after V lost 4 bases and J lost 2 bases. The CDR3 runs 15 residues. This TCR was recovered from an elderly woman with acute or convalescent COVID-19. Sequences were obtained from peripheral blood. This chain joins TRBV5-4 and TRBJ2-7, with TRBD1 matching over 10 bases. CDR3 amino acids: CASSPDRGRPYEQYF. The CDR3 bases are TGTGCCAGCAGCCCAGACAGGGGGCGCCCCTACGAGCAGTACTTC.